There are a few counts of the clone carrying this TCR beta chain. The antigen is unknown. Each single cDNA molecule received a unique molecular identifier. TCRdb called the 5' RACE reads again in MiXCR, with one record for every CDR3 protein. The table lists just under 65,000 distinct CDR3 sequences, approximately 14% of them singletons. These data are taken from a study of early T cells in non-severe SARS-CoV-2 infection. For the study at large: RNA in bulk from unsorted whole blood was sequenced, and chains were unpaired. General study findings and limits: Reliance on VDJdb matching favored anti-spike CD8 responses; private and CD4 specificities were missed.

The ends were cut back, 1 base at V and 6 bases at J, with 4 bases in the middle. The CDR3 runs 13 residues. The germline CDR1 and CDR2 sequences are LNHNV and YYDKDF (reference sequence). The sequence was obtained from an adult who was a healthcare worker with PCR-confirmed SARS-CoV-2 infection or an uninfected control (not recorded which). The chain combines TRBV15 with TRBJ1-6; no firm D call. Sequencing was performed on whole blood. In nucleotides, the CDR3 is TGTGCCACCAGCAGAGTGCCTAATTCACCCCTCCACTTT. Protein sequence: CATSRVPNSPLHF.